This T cell receptor (beta chain) was recorded in a study of T cells in Graves' hyperthyroidism and ophthalmopathy. Study-level background: It was at initial diagnosis, before any treatment, that peripheral blood was collected.

Recently diagnosed hyperthyroidism of less than 2 months' duration affected patients aged 18 to 65. Each 10 ml fresh peripheral blood draw supplied the PBMCs. The TCR beta CDR3 regions underwent amplification using RNA transcripts as the source. First-round RT-PCR targeting the TCR CDR3 was performed with the HTBI primer set. TCRdb called the multiplex PCR reads again in MiXCR, with one record for every CDR3 protein. Here the sample spans more than 650,000 distinct CDR3 sequences, 12% to 15% being singletons. This CDR3 is 15 amino acids long. Germline V lookup: CDR1 MGHRA, CDR2 YSYEKL. Between the trimmed V and J ends, which lost 0 bases and 3 bases, there was a span of 12 bases. Findings and limits, study-wide: Ophthalmopathy was predicted by the model a median of approximately 6 months ahead of onset.

There are a few counts of this clonotype. What it binds is unknown. The sequence was obtained from a woman younger than 30 with Graves' hyperthyroidism. The sample comprised blood. V gene TRBV4-1 combines with J gene TRBJ2-7; D might be TRBD1 (6 bases). In DNA form, the CDR3 reads TGCGCCAGCAGCCAAGACCCGGGACACCTCTACGAGCAGTACTTC. It specifies CASSQDPGHLYEQYF.